The rows below give T cell receptor beta chains drawn from one sample of a study of response to subunit inactivated influenza vaccine. TCRdb recomputed calls from the RT-PCR reads with MiXCR, one row per CDR3 protein. Of roughly 570,000 distinct CDR3 sequences detected, approximately 12% appear once; the ten largest clones hold under 15%. Sequencing was performed on PBMCs from blood, taken more than 35 days after vaccination. The receptors were sampled from a man between 50 and 59 years old who received an inactivated influenza vaccine. Both conserved end residues are part of each CDR3. A D gene is named only where the DNA matches it firmly. Not every row has a clone size; where given, it reads once, few, many or a size class.

j_call d_call v_call cdr3_length clone_size cdr3_nt cdr3_aa
TRBJ2-2 TRBD1 TRBV29-1 15 few TGCAGCGCCGAAAGGTTGGCAGGGGGCTCCGGGGAGCTGTTTTTT CSAERLAGGSGELFF
TRBJ2-5 - TRBV12-3/TRBV12-4 14 many TGTGCCAGCAGTCCAAGGGACGGATCAATTGTCCAGTACTTC CASSPRDGSIVQYF
TRBJ2-1 TRBD2 TRBV4-3 17 many TGCGCCAGCAGCCAAGATTTTGAGGGGACTAGTCGAGGTGAGCAGTTCTTC CASSQDFEGTSRGEQFF
TRBJ2-3 - TRBV12-3/TRBV12-4 16 - TGTGCCAGCAGTTTAATCTCCCCGAAGGGCCCAGATACGCAGTATTTT CASSLISPKGPDTQYF
TRBJ2-7 - TRBV29-1 12 many TGCAGCGTTCTACTTGACAGCCCGGAGCAGTACTTC CSVLLDSPEQYF
TRBJ2-1 - TRBV7-2 12 - TGTGCCAGCAGCAACAGTAGGGATGAGCAGTTCTTC CASSNSRDEQFF
TRBJ2-2 - TRBV20-1 14 few TGCAGTGCTAGGCCCGGACTTATAACCGGGGAGCTGTTTTTT CSARPGLITGELFF
TRBJ2-5 - TRBV7-2 14 - TGTGCCAGCAGCCCGACCTTTGGCTTGGAGACCCAGTACTTC CASSPTFGLETQYF
TRBJ1-4 TRBD1 TRBV20-1 14 few TGCAGTGCCCGAACGGGACAGGGAGATGAAAAACTGTTTTTT CSARTGQGDEKLFF
TRBJ2-4 TRBD2 TRBV18 20 few TGTGCCAGCTCACCACCGGGACTAGCGGGAGGGCCGGGAGCCAAAAACATTCAGTACTTC CASSPPGLAGGPGAKNIQYF
TRBJ2-1 TRBD2 TRBV18 17 few TGTGCCAGCTCACCTGCCACGTTTACTAGCGGTAACAATGAGCAGTTCTTC CASSPATFTSGNNEQFF
TRBJ2-3 TRBD2 TRBV20-1 13 few TGCAGTGCTAGGCGGGAGGACACAGATACGCAGTATTTT CSARREDTDTQYF
TRBJ1-1 TRBD1 TRBV29-1 14 few TGCAGCGTTGACAGGGGGCGGCGGAACACTGAAGCTTTCTTT CSVDRGRRNTEAFF
TRBJ2-1 TRBD1 TRBV20-1 16 - TGCAGTGCTAGAGACCGGGACAGGGGATTTGGAGATGAGCAGTTCTTC CSARDRDRGFGDEQFF
TRBJ2-7 - TRBV29-1 12 few TGCAGCGCGGCGTGGGGGGTATACGAGCAGTACTTC CSAAWGVYEQYF
TRBJ2-1 - TRBV5-5 16 many TGTGCCAGCAGCTTGGAAGTAAGGGGGGGGTACAATGAGCAGTTCTTC CASSLEVRGGYNEQFF
TRBJ2-1 - TRBV10-1 13 few TGCGCCAGCAGTGAGGATATTGGGGGTTATGAGTTCTTC CASSEDIGGYEFF
TRBJ2-3 - TRBV20-1 15 - TGCAGTGCTAGAGATTTAGCGGTTAGCACAGATACGCAGTATTTT CSARDLAVSTDTQYF
TRBJ1-1 - TRBV10-3 14 - TGTGCCATCAGTGAGTCAGTTACGAACACTGAAGCTTTCTTT CAISESVTNTEAFF
TRBJ2-3 TRBD1 TRBV20-1 13 many TGCAGCGTCGACAGGGGGCGGGCAGATACGCAGTATTTT CSVDRGRADTQYF
TRBJ2-3 - TRBV20-1 14 few TGCAGTGCTTTGAAAGGGGGGGGCACAGATACGCAGTATTTT CSALKGGGTDTQYF
TRBJ2-7 TRBD2 TRBV25-1 15 - TGTGCCACCACCCTGGGACTAGCGGGCTCCTACGAGCAGTACTTC CATTLGLAGSYEQYF
TRBJ1-2 TRBD1 TRBV5-1 15 - TGCGCCAGCAGCTTGGCCAGGGACAGGGTTTATGGCTACACCTTC CASSLARDRVYGYTF
TRBJ2-3 - TRBV20-1 13 once TGCAGGGCGGGGGCGCCCTGGGCAGATACGCAGTATTTT CRAGAPWADTQYF
TRBJ1-3 TRBD1 TRBV5-1 15 - TGCGCCAGCAGCCCGGGACAGGGGAAAGGAGGCACCATATATTTT CASSPGQGKGGTIYF
TRBJ1-4 - TRBV20-1 13 once TGCAGTGCTAGAGAACAGGGCAGCGAAAAACTGTTTTTT CSAREQGSEKLFF
TRBJ2-1 - TRBV7-2 16 - TGTGCCAGCAGCTCCCGGGGGGGAGGGACAGCTTATGAGCAGTTCTTC CASSSRGGGTAYEQFF
TRBJ2-4 - TRBV6-1 14 - TGTGCCAGCACCTCAGACCAGGGTAATAACATTCAGTACTTC CASTSDQGNNIQYF
TRBJ2-7 - TRBV4-1 14 few TGCGCCAGCAGCCACGAAAGTACGACGTACGAGCAGTACTTC CASSHESTTYEQYF
TRBJ2-1 TRBD1 TRBV4-1 16 once TGCGCCAGCAGCCAAGTGGGACAGGGGAGGCGCAATGAGCAGTTCTTC CASSQVGQGRRNEQFF
TRBJ1-1 - TRBV4-2 15 many TGTGCCAGCAGCCAAGCCGGCAAGAGGGACACTGAAGCTTTCTTT CASSQAGKRDTEAFF
TRBJ1-2 - TRBV5-1 11 few TGCGCCAGCAGCTCGCACCTGGGCTACACCTTC CASSSHLGYTF
TRBJ2-3 - TRBV7-8 16 many TGTGCCAGCAGCATCGCCCCGAGCACTCGCACAGATACGCAGTATTTT CASSIAPSTRTDTQYF
TRBJ2-3 TRBD2 TRBV11-1 14 - TGTGCCAGCAGCCAAGGACTAGAAACAGATACGCAGTATTTT CASSQGLETDTQYF
TRBJ2-4 - TRBV10-2 16 many TGCGCCAGCAGTGAGGGGGAAGGACTAGCCAAAAACATTCAGTACTTC CASSEGEGLAKNIQYF
TRBJ1-5 - TRBV7-8 14 few TGTGCCAGCGCCCGGCAGGGAACGGGTCAGCCCCAGCATTTT CASARQGTGQPQHF
TRBJ2-7 - TRBV5-1 13 many TGCGCCAGCAGCCCCATGGCCGCCTACGAGCAGTACTTC CASSPMAAYEQYF
TRBJ2-5 - TRBV7-9 15 few TGTGCCAGCAGCTTAGATCTCCGTCTCCAAGAGACCCAGTACTTC CASSLDLRLQETQYF
TRBJ2-1 - TRBV7-9 16 few TGTGCCAGCAGCACTACGGGCCCAGGGGGGTACAATGAGCAGTTCTTC CASSTTGPGGYNEQFF
TRBJ2-5 - TRBV23-1 15 - TGCGCCAGCAGTCAATCATGGACAGTTGCCGAGACCCAGTACTTC CASSQSWTVAETQYF
TRBJ2-7 TRBD2 TRBV9 13 few TGTGCCAGCAGCGTTGGACTAGCCTACGAGCAGTACTTC CASSVGLAYEQYF
TRBJ2-7 - TRBV2 14 - TGTGCCAGCAGTGATGTAAACAGGTCCTACGAGCAGTACTTC CASSDVNRSYEQYF
TRBJ2-1 - TRBV7-9 16 - TGTGCCAGCAGCTTAGAGGAGGGGGACAGAGACAATGAGCAGTTCTTC CASSLEEGDRDNEQFF
TRBJ2-2 - TRBV12-3/TRBV12-4 13 few TGTGCCAGCAGTTATCAAAGGGTCGGGGAGCTGTTTTTT CASSYQRVGELFF
TRBJ2-7 TRBD1 TRBV20-1 15 - TGCAGTGCTAGTGGCCGGGACAGGGTAATAACCGAGCAGTACTTC CSASGRDRVITEQYF
TRBJ2-7 TRBD2 TRBV6-5 19 - TGTGCCAGCAGTTACTCAGGGGTGGGGCGAGCGGGGGCTCCCTACGAGCAGTACTTC CASSYSGVGRAGAPYEQYF
TRBJ1-6 - TRBV20-1 15 few TGCAGTGCTAGGGGGGAGGTGGCAGATTACTCACCCCTCCACTTT CSARGEVADYSPLHF
TRBJ2-1 - TRBV18 13 - TGTGCCAGCTCACCACGGGGGATTCGTGAGCAGTTCTTC CASSPRGIREQFF
TRBJ2-3 - TRBV12-3/TRBV12-4 11 many TGTGCCAGCACCCTTGCAGATACGCAGTATTTT CASTLADTQYF
TRBJ2-5 - TRBV15 15 few TGTGCCACTTCTACCTCAGGCTCCCGGGGGGAGACCCAGTACTTC CATSTSGSRGETQYF
TRBJ1-5 - TRBV6-1 18 few TGTGCCAGCAGCCATATATCAGGTGGGGGTCGAAGCAATCAGCCCCAGCATTTT CASSHISGGGRSNQPQHF
TRBJ2-4 - TRBV5-6 15 few TGTGCCAGCAGCTTACAATGGGGCGGGAAGGCCATTCAGTACTTC CASSLQWGGKAIQYF
TRBJ1-2 - TRBV7-2 13 - TGTGCCAGCAGCCACCCTTCCGGTCGGGGCTACACCTTC CASSHPSGRGYTF
TRBJ2-2 - TRBV5-1 14 - TGCGCCAGCAGCTCCGGACAGCTCGGCCGGGAGCTGTTTTTT CASSSGQLGRELFF
TRBJ2-2 - TRBV29-1 14 few TGCAGCGTTGTGACAGGAACGGGCGGAGGGGAGCTGTTTTTT CSVVTGTGGGELFF
TRBJ1-5 TRBD1 TRBV6-1 15 - TGTGCCAGCAGTGACAGGGGGACCGTTAATCAGCCCCAGCATTTT CASSDRGTVNQPQHF
TRBJ2-5 TRBD1 TRBV4-3 17 - TGCGCCAGCAGCCTGTTTTGGGGACAGGGGTATGGAGAGACCCAGTACTTC CASSLFWGQGYGETQYF
TRBJ2-5 - TRBV19 15 few TGTGCCAGTAGCCCGGCCCGGGCACCTCAAGAGACCCAGTACTTC CASSPARAPQETQYF
TRBJ2-5 - TRBV7-9 15 - TGTGCCAGCAGCTTGCAGGGGTATCCCCAAGAGACCCAGTACTTC CASSLQGYPQETQYF
TRBJ2-3 TRBD1 TRBV5-1 15 many TGCGCCAGCAGCCTACAGGGACAGGGCCCAGATACGCAGTATTTT CASSLQGQGPDTQYF